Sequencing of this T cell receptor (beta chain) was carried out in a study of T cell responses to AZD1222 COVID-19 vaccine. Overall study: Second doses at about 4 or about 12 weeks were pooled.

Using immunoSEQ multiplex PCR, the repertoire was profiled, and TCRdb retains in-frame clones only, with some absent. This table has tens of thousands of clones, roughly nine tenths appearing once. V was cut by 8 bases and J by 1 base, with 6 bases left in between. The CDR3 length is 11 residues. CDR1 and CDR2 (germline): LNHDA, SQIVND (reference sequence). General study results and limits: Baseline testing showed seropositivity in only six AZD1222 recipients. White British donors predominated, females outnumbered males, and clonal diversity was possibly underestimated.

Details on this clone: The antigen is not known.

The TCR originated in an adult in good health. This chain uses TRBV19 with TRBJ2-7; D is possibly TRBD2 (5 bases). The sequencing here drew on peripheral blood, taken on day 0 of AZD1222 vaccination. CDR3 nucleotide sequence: TGTGCCAGTCGCGGGTCCTACGAGCAGTACTTC. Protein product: CASRGSYEQYF.